This is a list of T cell receptor beta chains from one sample in a study of T cell responses to AZD1222 COVID-19 vaccine. Method: immunoSEQ multiplex PCR; TCRdb's copy keeps in-frame clones and lacks some. Among about 92,000 clones listed, more than 75% were seen once. Sample: peripheral blood, taken on day 0 of AZD1222 vaccination. The receptors stem from an adult in good health. The CDR3 runs from the conserved cysteine through the conserved F or W. Each record gives: V gene, CDR3 length, clone size, J gene, D gene, CDR3 protein, CDR3 DNA. A D gene is named only where the DNA matches it firmly. Clone size is shown for a subset of rows, as once, few, many or a class of expanded clone.

TRBV28,17,.,TRBJ2-7,.,CASRSTGQGGGWREQYF,TGTGCCAGCAGATCCACTGGACAGGGAGGGGGGTGGAGGGAGCAGTACTTC
TRBV29-1,13,.,TRBJ1-3,.,CSVEQDSGNTIYF,TGCAGCGTTGAGCAGGACAGTGGAAACACCATATATTTT
TRBV28,14,.,TRBJ1-6,TRBD1,CASSYGTGEAPLHF,TGTGCCAGCAGTTACGGGACAGGGGAGGCACCCCTCCACTTT
TRBV3-1/TRBV3-2,14,.,TRBJ2-7,TRBD1,CASSLTGEVNEQYF,TGTGCCAGCAGCCTGACAGGGGAGGTCAACGAGCAGTACTTC
TRBV21-1,12,few,TRBJ1-1,.,CASRSRYTEAFF,TGTGCCAGCAGATCTAGGTACACTGAAGCTTTCTTT
TRBV28,16,.,TRBJ2-7,.,CASSLVGARKSYEQYF,TGTGCCAGCAGTTTAGTTGGGGCTAGGAAGTCCTACGAGCAGTACTTC
TRBV5-1,15,.,TRBJ2-7,TRBD2,CASSFSAGSSYEQYF,TGCGCCAGCAGCTTCTCAGCGGGAAGCTCCTACGAGCAGTACTTC
TRBV3-1/TRBV3-2,12,few,TRBJ1-4,.,CASSARKEKLFF,TGTGCCAGCAGCGCCCGAAAGGAAAAACTGTTTTTT
TRBV6-5,15,.,TRBJ1-4,.,CASSYSGGYNEKLFF,TGTGCCAGCAGTTACTCGGGGGGATATAATGAAAAACTGTTTTTT
TRBV7-9,18,once,TRBJ2-2,TRBD2,CASSPPPWGGSGAGELFF,TGTGCCAGCAGCCCCCCGCCTTGGGGCGGGAGTGGTGCCGGGGAGCTGTTTTTT
TRBV4-1,15,.,TRBJ1-1,.,CASSQGRRENTEAFF,TGCGCCAGCAGCCAAGGGCGGAGGGAGAACACTGAAGCTTTCTTT
TRBV24-1,12,.,TRBJ2-7,.,CATSDHYYEKYF,TGTGCCACCAGTGATCACTATTATGAGAAGTACTTC
TRBV5-6,13,few,TRBJ1-4,.,CASSRRLNEKLFF,TGTGCCAGCAGCCGTAGGCTAAATGAAAAACTGTTTTTT
TRBV27,15,.,TRBJ1-3,.,CASSFRGYSGNTIYF,TGTGCCAGCAGTTTCAGGGGCTACTCTGGAAACACCATATATTTT
TRBV6-5,15,once,TRBJ1-1,TRBD1,CASSRLDREGTEAFF,TGTGCCAGCAGCCGGTTAGACAGGGAAGGCACTGAAGCTTTCTTT
TRBV10-1,15,.,TRBJ2-1,.,CASSQGGHIGIEQFF,TGCGCCAGCAGTCAGGGGGGCCATATTGGTATAGAGCAGTTCTTC
TRBV5-1,16,.,TRBJ2-2,.,CASSLDGGMNTGELFF,TGCGCCAGCAGCTTGGATGGCGGGATGAACACCGGGGAGCTGTTTTTT
TRBV6-6,15,few,TRBJ2-7,.,CASTERLGPSYEQYF,TGTGCCAGCACCGAGCGATTGGGGCCCTCCTACGAGCAGTACTTC
TRBV5-1,15,.,TRBJ2-7,TRBD1,CASSPSGTAIYEQYF,TGCGCCAGCAGCCCCTCCGGGACAGCTATCTACGAGCAGTACTTC
TRBV28,14,.,TRBJ1-5,.,CASRRGQGNQPQHF,TGTGCCAGCAGAAGAGGTCAGGGTAATCAGCCCCAGCATTTT
TRBV18,13,.,TRBJ2-7,.,CASSPEGPYEQYF,TGTGCCAGCTCACCAGAGGGACCCTACGAGCAGTACTTC
TRBV15,17,once,TRBJ1-2,TRBD1,CATSRGTGAAPTYGYTF,TGTGCCACCAGCAGAGGGACAGGGGCCGCCCCGACCTATGGCTACACCTTC
TRBV7-2,17,once,TRBJ2-5,TRBD1,CASSSRTGGSSSQTQYF,TGTGCCAGCAGCTCGAGAACAGGGGGCTCATCTAGCCAGACCCAGTACTTC
TRBV30,14,.,TRBJ1-5,.,CAWSPGGLNQPQHF,TGTGCCTGGAGTCCCGGTGGCTTGAATCAGCCCCAGCATTTT
TRBV6-2/TRBV6-3,14,.,TRBJ1-2,TRBD1,CASSDVGQAYGYTF,TGTGCCAGCAGTGACGTTGGACAGGCCTATGGCTACACCTTC
TRBV9,15,.,TRBJ1-1,.,CASSVAPDPNTEAFF,TGTGCCAGCAGCGTAGCGCCGGACCCGAACACTGAAGCTTTCTTT
TRBV6-2/TRBV6-3,12,few,TRBJ2-7,.,CASSYSVREQYF,TGTGCCAGCAGTTACTCGGTCCGGGAGCAGTACTTC
TRBV5-1,15,.,TRBJ1-2,TRBD1,CASSIRQGLNYGYTF,TGCGCCAGCAGCATTCGACAGGGATTGAACTATGGCTACACCTTC
TRBV12-3/TRBV12-4,12,.,TRBJ2-7,TRBD2,CASSLSGGEQYF,TGTGCCAGCAGTTTGTCGGGGGGCGAGCAGTACTTC
TRBV5-1,15,.,TRBJ1-4,.,CASSFSGNNVGKLFF,TGCGCCAGCAGCTTCTCTGGAAATAATGTTGGAAAACTGTTTTTT
TRBV5-1,15,.,TRBJ2-5,TRBD2,CASSLSGGLQETQYF,TGCGCCAGCAGCTTGAGCGGGGGGTTACAAGAGACCCAGTACTTC
TRBV28,16,.,TRBJ2-4,TRBD2,CASISGGARLGNIQYF,TGTGCCAGCATTTCGGGGGGGGCGAGATTGGGAAACATTCAGTACTTC
TRBV30,14,.,TRBJ2-2,.,CAWSGGQLTGELFF,TGTGCCTGGAGTGGTGGCCAGTTAACCGGGGAGCTGTTTTTT
TRBV3-1/TRBV3-2,14,.,TRBJ2-4,.,CASSNNRDIDIQYF,TGTGCCAGCAGCAATAACCGGGACATCGACATTCAGTACTTC
TRBV5-1,14,.,TRBJ1-4,.,CASSLLGMGEKLFF,TGCGCCAGCAGCTTGTTAGGGATGGGCGAAAAACTGTTTTTT
TRBV7-9,13,.,TRBJ1-2,TRBD1,CASSFGQEGGYTF,TGTGCCAGCAGCTTCGGACAGGAAGGTGGCTACACCTTC
TRBV6-5,13,.,TRBJ1-2,.,CASTAGTGGGYTF,TGTGCCAGCACCGCCGGGACGGGGGGTGGCTACACCTTC
TRBV19,16,.,TRBJ1-2,.,CASSAQGASPRGGYTF,TGTGCCAGTAGTGCACAGGGAGCTTCCCCACGGGGGGGCTACACCTTC
TRBV30,13,.,TRBJ1-1,.,CAWKSRENTEAFF,TGTGCCTGGAAGTCGAGGGAGAACACTGAAGCTTTCTTT
TRBV19,17,few,TRBJ1-5,TRBD1,CASSSLQGMGNNQPQHF,TGTGCCAGTAGCAGCCTACAGGGGATGGGCAACAATCAGCCCCAGCATTTT
TRBV5-1,13,.,TRBJ1-1,.,CASNSGWNTEAFF,TGCGCCAGCAACAGTGGGTGGAACACTGAAGCTTTCTTT
TRBV3-1/TRBV3-2,14,.,TRBJ2-7,.,CASSQSMLDLVQYF,TGTGCCAGCAGCCAAAGTATGTTGGACCTGGTGCAGTACTTC
TRBV7-9,16,.,TRBJ2-1,TRBD2,CAGGTSGALNRYEQFF,TGTGCCGGAGGGACTAGCGGGGCCCTAAATCGGTATGAGCAGTTCTTC
TRBV4-1,19,.,TRBJ2-3,TRBD2,CASSPPWGNYGGVTDTQYF,TGCGCCAGCAGCCCCCCCTGGGGGAACTACGGGGGGGTTACAGATACGCAGTATTTT
TRBV12-3/TRBV12-4,13,.,TRBJ1-6,.,CASSSKVRTPLHF,TGTGCCAGCAGTTCAAAGGTTAGGACACCCCTCCACTTT
TRBV4-1,15,.,TRBJ2-5,.,CASSQDGAGVGTQYF,TGCGCCAGCAGCCAAGATGGGGCAGGCGTGGGGACCCAGTACTTC
TRBV14,12,.,TRBJ2-5,.,CASSQEEETQYF,TGTGCCAGCAGCCAAGAGGAAGAGACCCAGTACTTC
TRBV11-3,20,.,TRBJ2-5,TRBD2,CASSPDPPTSGSLRGETQYF,TGTGCCAGCAGCCCAGACCCCCCGACTAGCGGGAGCTTAAGGGGAGAGACCCAGTACTTC
TRBV6-5,12,once,TRBJ1-2,.,CATRQVNYGYTF,TGTGCCACCCGACAGGTGAACTATGGCTACACCTTC
TRBV27,13,once,TRBJ1-1,.,CASRSTANTEAFF,TGTGCCAGCAGGTCAACAGCGAACACTGAAGCTTTCTTT
TRBV7-2,15,.,TRBJ1-3,.,CASSSIPGSGNTIYF,TGTGCCAGCAGCTCCATCCCCGGATCCGGAAACACCATATATTTT
TRBV6-5,14,.,TRBJ2-3,.,CASTLRTATDTQYF,TGTGCCAGCACCCTAAGGACAGCCACAGATACGCAGTATTTT
TRBV7-2,15,.,TRBJ1-5,TRBD1,CASSHGTGNAQPQHF,TGTGCCAGCAGCCACGGGACAGGGAATGCTCAGCCCCAGCATTTT
TRBV4-1,16,.,TRBJ2-1,TRBD2,CASIPSIAGGYNEQFF,TGCGCCAGCATCCCGTCGATAGCGGGGGGGTACAATGAGCAGTTCTTC
TRBV21-1,11,.,TRBJ1-2,.,CARRSDDGYTF,TGTGCCCGAAGGTCGGATGACGGCTACACCTTC
TRBV25-1,13,once,TRBJ1-1,.,CASSTQGRPEAFF,TGTGCCAGCAGTACGCAGGGGAGGCCTGAAGCTTTCTTT
TRBV7-2,17,.,TRBJ2-2,TRBD2,CASSLFGLAANTGELFF,TGTGCCAGCAGCTTATTCGGACTAGCGGCGAACACCGGGGAGCTGTTTTTT